This entry lists 8 T cell receptor beta chains sequenced from one sample in a study of regulatory T cells in long-lasting Graves disease. Documented time point: persistent/refractory GD, antithyroid drugs over 5 years with positive TRAb. RNA extracted from PBMCs served as the sequencing template. With iRepertoire HTBI primers and Arm-PCR of CDR3 regions, TCR beta libraries were built. TCRdb processed the multiplex PCR reads anew with MiXCR; each CDR3 protein has one entry. The table lists around 400,000 distinct CDR3 sequences, around a fifth of them singletons. The sample here was peripheral blood mononuclear cells (PBMCs), taken when the disease was refractory, from a patient treated with antithyroid drugs. These TCRs come from a female donor with Graves disease.

The chain carries TRBV10-2 and TRBJ2-7, with D perhaps matching TRBD1 (5 bases). This CDR3 is built from 13 residues. V was trimmed by 10 bases and J by 0 bases, leaving 13 bases between them. In germline, CDR1 is WSHSY, CDR2 SAAADI. The CDR3 coding sequence is TGCGCCACAAGGGGCGTCAGCTCCTACGAGCAGTACTTC. This encodes CATRGVSSYEQYF.

This clonotype was recorded many times. The chain joins TRBV12-3 or TRBV12-4 to TRBJ1-1, with D uncertain. The CDR3 consists of 12 residues. V lost 1 base and J lost 10, with 10 bases in between. CDR3 amino acids: CASSLDFSRAFF. The CDR3 nucleotides read TGTGCCAGCAGTTTAGATTTCTCGAGAGCTTTCTTT.

This sequence joins TRBV5-6 and TRBJ1-2, with TRBD1 matching over 8 bases. This CDR3 has 16 amino acids. Germline V lookup: CDR1 SGHDT, CDR2 YYEEEE. V gave up 4 bases and J gave up 7 bases; unmatched junction bases: 15. The CDR3 sequence: CASSTIPGQGFVGYTF. The CDR3 DNA sequence: TGTGCCAGCAGCACAATCCCCGGACAGGGTTTTGTTGGCTACACCTTC.

Turning to this clonotype: As the CDR3 is not closed by the conserved phenylalanine or tryptophan, this likely results from a read error. This chain links TRBV20-1 with TRBJ1-5, with D perhaps matching TRBD1 (6 bases). V dropped 4 bases and J dropped 3 bases, with 10 bases sitting between them. This CDR3 has 13 amino acids. Germline V gene data show CDR1 as DFQATT and CDR2 as SNEGSKA (reference sequence). CDR3 DNA sequence: TGCAGTGCTAACAGGGTGAACAATCAGCCCCAGCATTCT. Translating it yields CSANRVNNQPQHS.

The chain is built from TRBV2 and TRBJ1-1; D is perhaps TRBD1 (5 bases). The CDR3 length is 18 residues. Germline V lookup: CDR1 SNHLY, CDR2 FYNNEI. Trimming shortened V by 8 bases and J by 1 base, and 26 bases separated the two germline ends. CDR3 in DNA: TGTGCCAGCCTAAGAGGGTCCAGGGCTTCGGTAAAGAACACTGAAGCTTTCTTT. Translating it yields CASLRGSRASVKNTEAFF.

This clonotype appeared many times. The chain recombines TRBV7-2 with TRBJ2-5; the D is unclear. The CDR3 runs 12 residues. Trimming stripped 5 bases from V and 4 bases from J, with 8 bases between. Germline V gene sequence: CDR1 SGHTA, CDR2 FQGNSA. CDR3 DNA: TGTGCCAGCAGCGCCGCCCGAGAGACCCAGTACTTC. Amino acid sequence: CASSAARETQYF.

This clonotype was found a few times. The chain has TRBV2 and TRBJ2-1; no reliable D call. With 6 bases removed from V and 4 bases from J, the gap between germline ends came to 4 bases. CDR3 length equals 11 residues. Germline V gives CDR1 SNHLY, CDR2 FYNNEI. CDR3 DNA: TGTGCCAGCAGCGAGTACAATGAGCAGTTCTTC. Protein product: CASSEYNEQFF.

V gene TRBV7-9 combines with J gene TRBJ1-4, with 7 bases aligning to TRBD1. CDR3 size: 16 residues. The V gene end was trimmed by 1 base and the J gene end by 7 bases; junction bases not matched to a gene: 9. Germline V gene sequence: CDR1 SEHNR, CDR2 FQNEAQ (reference sequence). The DNA of the CDR3 is TGTGCCAGCAGCTTAGAGGTTTCAGGGGGACGTGAAAAACTGTTTTTT. Translation: CASSLEVSGGREKLFF.